Listed below are T cell receptor beta chains from one sample, sequenced in a study of metastatic and nonmetastatic thyroid tumors. TCRdb called clones again from the PCR reads with MiXCR. The table lists some 22,000 clones, less than 25% of them singletons. Source material: tumor tissue. The origin of the receptors is a female donor with papillary thyroid cancer or a benign thyroid nodule (not recorded which). Some clones in this sample may be carry-over from other donors' samples. Both conserved end residues are part of each CDR3. The D gene is left open where the match is weak. Part of the rows lack a size; the others show once, few, many or a class for expanded clones.

J gene: TRBJ2-7; clone size: .; V gene: TRBV25-1; D gene: TRBD1; CDR3 DNA: TGTGCCAGCAGTGCCCCCGGACAGGGGGCTTACGAGCAGTACTTC; CDR3 protein: CASSAPGQGAYEQYF
J gene: TRBJ2-1; clone size: few; V gene: TRBV6-2/TRBV6-3; D gene: .; CDR3 DNA: TGTGCCAGCAGTTACATTGGTTGGGGCCAAAGCGGTGGGTTCTTC; CDR3 protein: CASSYIGWGQSGGFF
J gene: TRBJ2-7; clone size: medium-sized; V gene: TRBV7-3; D gene: TRBD1; CDR3 DNA: TGTGCCAGCAGCTACCGGGACAGGGTATCCGAGCAGTACTTC; CDR3 protein: CASSYRDRVSEQYF
J gene: TRBJ2-3; clone size: once; V gene: TRBV5-1; D gene: TRBD2; CDR3 DNA: TGCGCCAGCAGCTCCTTTACCGGGAGGACCCCAGATACGCAGTATTTT; CDR3 protein: CASSSFTGRTPDTQYF
J gene: TRBJ2-3; clone size: many; V gene: TRBV27; D gene: .; CDR3 DNA: TGTGCCAGCAGTCCCACCATCAGCACAGGGATAAGCACAGATACGCAGTATTTT; CDR3 protein: CASSPTISTGISTDTQYF
J gene: TRBJ2-1; clone size: many; V gene: TRBV11-3; D gene: TRBD2; CDR3 DNA: TGTGCCAGCAGCTTACGGGCGGGAGCCTCGTATGAGCAGTTCTTC; CDR3 protein: CASSLRAGASYEQFF
J gene: TRBJ1-3; clone size: few; V gene: TRBV27; D gene: .; CDR3 DNA: TGTGCCAGCAGTTTAGTCGGCGGTAGCTCTGGAAACACCATATATTTT; CDR3 protein: CASSLVGGSSGNTIYF
J gene: TRBJ2-2; clone size: few; V gene: TRBV30; D gene: .; CDR3 DNA: TGTGCCTGGAGCCTGGATCCGACGGGCACCGGGGAGCTGTTTTTT; CDR3 protein: CAWSLDPTGTGELFF
J gene: TRBJ1-2; clone size: .; V gene: TRBV9; D gene: TRBD1; CDR3 DNA: TGTGCCAGCAGCGAAGGGACAGGAGTTAACTATGGCTACACCTTC; CDR3 protein: CASSEGTGVNYGYTF
J gene: TRBJ2-5; clone size: .; V gene: TRBV6-1; D gene: TRBD1; CDR3 DNA: TGTGCCAGCAGTGAAGGACAGGGTGGGGAGACCCAGTACTTC; CDR3 protein: CASSEGQGGETQYF
J gene: TRBJ1-1; clone size: many; V gene: TRBV20-1; D gene: .; CDR3 DNA: TGCAGTGCCAGAACGGCAGGCTCGAACACTGAAGCTTTCTTT; CDR3 protein: CSARTAGSNTEAFF
J gene: TRBJ2-7; clone size: medium-sized; V gene: TRBV5-6; D gene: TRBD2; CDR3 DNA: TGTGCCAGCAGCTCCCATTTAGCGGGAGCGGCCTACGAGCAGTACTTC; CDR3 protein: CASSSHLAGAAYEQYF
J gene: TRBJ1-6; clone size: .; V gene: TRBV20-1; D gene: .; CDR3 DNA: TGCAGTGCTAGAACTATTTGGGATAATTCACCCCTCCACTTT; CDR3 protein: CSARTIWDNSPLHF
J gene: TRBJ2-7; clone size: medium-sized; V gene: TRBV28; D gene: TRBD1; CDR3 DNA: TGTGCCAGCAGTTTGACAGGGGTAGGGGAGCAGTACTTC; CDR3 protein: CASSLTGVGEQYF
J gene: TRBJ1-2; clone size: .; V gene: TRBV20-1; D gene: .; CDR3 DNA: TGCAGTGCTAGAGGGGGATATGGCTACACCTTC; CDR3 protein: CSARGGYGYTF
J gene: TRBJ2-3; clone size: many; V gene: TRBV27; D gene: TRBD2; CDR3 DNA: TGTGCCAGCAGTTCGGGACTAGCGGGAAGTCAATGGATGGATACGCAGTATTTT; CDR3 protein: CASSSGLAGSQWMDTQYF
J gene: TRBJ2-7; clone size: many; V gene: TRBV5-5; D gene: .; CDR3 DNA: TGTGCCAGCAGCTTGGAGGGGGGACGGTTCTACGAGCAGTACTTC; CDR3 protein: CASSLEGGRFYEQYF
J gene: TRBJ2-7; clone size: .; V gene: TRBV20-1; D gene: TRBD2; CDR3 DNA: TGCAGTGCTAGGGGGATAGCGGGCTTCTCCTCCTACGAGCAGTACTTC; CDR3 protein: CSARGIAGFSSYEQYF
J gene: TRBJ2-1; clone size: .; V gene: TRBV5-6; D gene: .; CDR3 DNA: TGTGCCAGCAGCGTGACTAGTGCGGCCTACAATGAGCAGTTCTTC; CDR3 protein: CASSVTSAAYNEQFF
J gene: TRBJ2-1; clone size: many; V gene: TRBV27; D gene: TRBD2; CDR3 DNA: TGTGCCAGCAGGCGGGGGGCCACATACAATGAGCAGTTCTTC; CDR3 protein: CASRRGATYNEQFF
J gene: TRBJ2-1; clone size: medium-sized; V gene: TRBV7-2; D gene: TRBD2; CDR3 DNA: TGTGCCAGCAGCGGAATGTGGACTAGCGGGAGTAGAAATGAGCAGTTCTTC; CDR3 protein: CASSGMWTSGSRNEQFF
J gene: TRBJ1-2; clone size: .; V gene: TRBV3-1; D gene: .; CDR3 DNA: TGTGCCAGCAGCCGTCTGACAGGAACTAACTATGGCTACACCTTC; CDR3 protein: CASSRLTGTNYGYTF
J gene: TRBJ1-1; clone size: many; V gene: TRBV20-1; D gene: .; CDR3 DNA: TGCAGTGCTAGGGAAAACACTGAAGCTTTCTTT; CDR3 protein: CSARENTEAFF
J gene: TRBJ1-2; clone size: .; V gene: TRBV9; D gene: .; CDR3 DNA: TGTGCCAGCAGCGTCCCCGGGACGAGTGGCTACACCTTC; CDR3 protein: CASSVPGTSGYTF
J gene: TRBJ1-2; clone size: .; V gene: TRBV5-5; D gene: .; CDR3 DNA: TGTGCCAGCAGCCCGGGAAAGGGAACTAACTATGGCTACACCTTC; CDR3 protein: CASSPGKGTNYGYTF
J gene: TRBJ1-2; clone size: .; V gene: TRBV5-8; D gene: .; CDR3 DNA: TGTGCCAGCAGCGGGTGGGGGAGTCCGCTGGCCTATGGCTACACCTTC; CDR3 protein: CASSGWGSPLAYGYTF
J gene: TRBJ1-1; clone size: .; V gene: TRBV7-9; D gene: .; CDR3 DNA: TGTGCCAGCAGCTTAGGGGGTGAAGCTTTCTTT; CDR3 protein: CASSLGGEAFF
J gene: TRBJ1-5; clone size: .; V gene: TRBV11-2; D gene: TRBD1; CDR3 DNA: TGTGCCAGCAGACCCGGGACAGATAGCAATCAGCCCCAGCATTTT; CDR3 protein: CASRPGTDSNQPQHF
J gene: TRBJ2-7; clone size: .; V gene: TRBV2; D gene: TRBD2; CDR3 DNA: TGTGCCAGCAGGGCTCGACTAGCGGGAGTGGGCGAGCAGTACTTC; CDR3 protein: CASRARLAGVGEQYF
J gene: TRBJ2-3; clone size: .; V gene: TRBV20-1; D gene: .; CDR3 DNA: TGCAGTGCTAGAGATTCCCCCCGTCGAGGCAGACGAGGGGATACGCAGTATTTT; CDR3 protein: CSARDSPRRGRRGDTQYF
J gene: TRBJ2-6; clone size: few; V gene: TRBV19; D gene: .; CDR3 DNA: TGTGCCAGTAGCTTACAGGCAGCTGGGGCCAACGTCCTGACTTTC; CDR3 protein: CASSLQAAGANVLTF
J gene: TRBJ2-1; clone size: .; V gene: TRBV5-1; D gene: .; CDR3 DNA: TGCGCCAGCAGCTCTCGAGGGGCTATCGGGAGTGGCTACAATGAGCAGTTCTTC; CDR3 protein: CASSSRGAIGSGYNEQFF
J gene: TRBJ2-7; clone size: .; V gene: TRBV12-3/TRBV12-4; D gene: .; CDR3 DNA: TGTGCCAGCAGTATCCCGGGACCTCCCTACGAGCAGTACTTC; CDR3 protein: CASSIPGPPYEQYF
J gene: TRBJ2-2; clone size: few; V gene: TRBV6-1; D gene: .; CDR3 DNA: TGTGCCAGCAGGGAGGGGGGCGACGGGCTGTTTTTT; CDR3 protein: CASREGGDGLFF
J gene: TRBJ1-1; clone size: few; V gene: TRBV6-1; D gene: .; CDR3 DNA: TGTGCCAGCAGTGAAACTGCAGGGAACACTGAAGCTTTCTTT; CDR3 protein: CASSETAGNTEAFF
J gene: TRBJ2-1; clone size: .; V gene: TRBV10-3; D gene: TRBD2; CDR3 DNA: TGTGCCATCAGTGGGCCGAGGACTAGCGGTTCCTACAATGAGCAGTTCTTC; CDR3 protein: CAISGPRTSGSYNEQFF
J gene: TRBJ2-1; clone size: few; V gene: TRBV20-1; D gene: .; CDR3 DNA: TGCAGTGCTAGGACTCAGGGGGGATCCTCCTACAATGAGCAGTTCTTC; CDR3 protein: CSARTQGGSSYNEQFF
J gene: TRBJ2-7; clone size: few; V gene: TRBV28; D gene: .; CDR3 DNA: TGTGCCAGCAGTGAGGCTATGCACCCTCCCTACGAGCAGTACTTC; CDR3 protein: CASSEAMHPPYEQYF
J gene: TRBJ2-7; clone size: many; V gene: TRBV19; D gene: TRBD2; CDR3 DNA: TGTGCCAGTAGTAGGACTAGCGGGAACTACGAGCAGTACTTC; CDR3 protein: CASSRTSGNYEQYF
J gene: TRBJ1-2; clone size: .; V gene: TRBV7-2; D gene: .; CDR3 DNA: TGTGCCAGCAGCTTCAGTGGGTGGGCACGAGGCTACACCTTC; CDR3 protein: CASSFSGWARGYTF
J gene: TRBJ1-2; clone size: medium-sized; V gene: TRBV6-1; D gene: .; CDR3 DNA: TGTGCCACCCGATACGGAGGCTACACCTTC; CDR3 protein: CATRYGGYTF
J gene: TRBJ2-1; clone size: few; V gene: TRBV2; D gene: .; CDR3 DNA: TGTGCCAGCAGTGAAATGGGTTACAATGAGCAGTTCTTC; CDR3 protein: CASSEMGYNEQFF
J gene: TRBJ2-1; clone size: few; V gene: TRBV6-1; D gene: .; CDR3 DNA: TGTGCCAGCAGGGGAGGATACAATGAGCAGTTCTTC; CDR3 protein: CASRGGYNEQFF
J gene: TRBJ1-6; clone size: medium-sized; V gene: TRBV20-1; D gene: .; CDR3 DNA: TGCAGTGCTAGGCCGCCTCGGGAAAGTTCACCCCTCCACTTT; CDR3 protein: CSARPPRESSPLHF
J gene: TRBJ1-4; clone size: few; V gene: TRBV19; D gene: TRBD1; CDR3 DNA: TGTGCCAGTAGTAGATGGGACAGGGAAGGTGAACTGTTTTTT; CDR3 protein: CASSRWDREGELFF